One sample yielded the 9 T cell receptor beta chains listed below, sequenced in a study of blood T cell repertoires in COVID-19. Profiling relied on immunoSEQ multiplex PCR, and the TCRdb table lists in-frame clones only, not all of them. The sample holds hundreds of thousands of clones, more than 75% seen once. Sequenced input: peripheral blood. The receptors here all came from a woman in her forties or fifties with active or convalescent COVID-19.

The rearrangement links TRBV19 to TRBJ2-1; TRBD1 matches 12 bases. The CDR3 runs 14 residues. Germline V gene lookup returns CDR1 LNHDA and CDR2 SQIVND (reference sequence). The junction had 5 bases not matched to a gene; V was cut back by 4 bases and J by 10 bases. The CDR3 protein is CASSTTGTGGEQFF. The CDR3 region has the DNA TGTGCCAGTAGTACAACCGGGACAGGGGGCGAGCAGTTCTTC.

The chain has TRBV7-2 and TRBJ1-5; weak D call: TRBD1 (5 bases). Between the trimmed V and J ends, which lost 4 bases and 4 bases, there was a span of 11 bases. The germline gives CDR1 SGHTA, CDR2 FQGNSA. The CDR3 has 14 amino acids. CDR3 in amino acids: CASSSQGRNQPQHF. Written as DNA, the CDR3 is TGTGCCAGCAGCTCTCAGGGTCGGAATCAGCCCCAGCATTTT.

The chain couples TRBV27 to TRBJ1-2; maybe TRBD1 (5 bases). V was cut by 4 bases and J by 6 bases, with 18 bases left in between. The CDR3 length is 15 residues. CDR1 MNHEY and CDR2 SMNVEV come from the germline V gene (reference sequence). DNA of the CDR3: TGTGCCAGCAGTTCGATACTGGGACTCGTCCATGGCTACACCTTC. Residues: CASSSILGLVHGYTF.

The V gene is TRBV7-3, the J gene TRBJ2-6; 7 nucleotides line up with TRBD1. The CDR3 runs to 15 residues. Per germline, CDR1 SGHTA and CDR2 FQGTGA. Germline trimming cut 5 bases from V and 2 bases from J; bases unmatched to any gene: 3. CDR3: CASSLGTAGANVLTF. CDR3 nucleotides: TGTGCCAGCAGCCTCGGGACAGCTGGGGCCAACGTCCTGACTTTC.

The chain carries TRBV27 and TRBJ2-6; D is perhaps TRBD1 (5 bases). The V gene lost 4 bases and the J gene lost 0 bases, with 13 bases spanning the gap. The CDR3 extends over 17 amino acids. CDR1 is MNHEY, CDR2 SMNVEV, per germline (reference sequence). CDR3: CASSSVGRNSGANVLTF. The CDR3 coding sequence is TGTGCCAGCAGTTCCGTGGGGCGAAACTCTGGGGCCAACGTCCTGACTTTC.

V usage is TRBV7-3 and J usage is TRBJ1-1; D call uncertain. V lost 3 bases to trimming and J lost 1 base, with 6 bases between them. The CDR3 is made up of 13 amino acids. Germline V gene data show CDR1 as SGHTA and CDR2 as FQGTGA. CDR3 in DNA: TGTGCCAGCAGCTTTGGGCGGAACACTGAAGCTTTCTTT. Translating gives CASSFGRNTEAFF.

This clone was detected only a few times. The chain recombines TRBV10-3 with TRBJ1-1; TRBD1 matches at 8 bases. CDR1 and CDR2 from the germline V gene are ENHRY and SYGVKD. The CDR3 length is 14 residues. The J segment lost 1 base and the V segment lost 7 bases, leaving 5 bases of the junction unmatched. The CDR3 bases are TGTGCCATCAACCCAGGGGGCGCGAACACTGAAGCTTTCTTT. It translates to CAINPGGANTEAFF.

The chain carries TRBV5-4 and TRBJ2-1; perhaps TRBD2 as D (5 bases). Germline values: CDR1 SGHNT, CDR2 YYREEE (reference sequence). The V gene lost 0 bases and the J gene lost 7 bases, with 14 bases spanning the gap. The CDR3 has 15 amino acids. CDR3 DNA sequence: TGTGCCAGCAGCTTGGCGGGGTTAGATTCGAATGAGCAGTTCTTC. Its translation: CASSLAGLDSNEQFF.

This chain connects TRBV3-1 (or the pseudogene TRBV3-2) to TRBJ2-7; no clear D. This CDR3 is built from 12 residues. Germline loops: CDR1 LGHDT, CDR2 YNNKEL (reference sequence). Trimming pared 1 base from V and 6 bases from J, leaving 7 bases between. The CDR3 spells CASSQVQSEQYF. The DNA of the CDR3 is TGTGCCAGCAGCCAAGTACAGAGCGAGCAGTACTTC.